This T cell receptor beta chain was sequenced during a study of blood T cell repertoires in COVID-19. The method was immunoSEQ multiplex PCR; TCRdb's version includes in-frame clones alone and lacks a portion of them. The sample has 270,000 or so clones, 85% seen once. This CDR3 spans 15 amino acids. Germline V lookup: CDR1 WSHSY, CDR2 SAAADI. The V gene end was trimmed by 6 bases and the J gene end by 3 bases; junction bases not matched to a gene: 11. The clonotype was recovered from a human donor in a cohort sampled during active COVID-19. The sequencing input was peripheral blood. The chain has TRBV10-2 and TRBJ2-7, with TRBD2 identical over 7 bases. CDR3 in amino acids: CASRYSGLDHYEQYF. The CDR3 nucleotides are TGCGCCAGCAGGTACAGCGGACTAGATCACTACGAGCAGTACTTC.